The text below deals with one T cell receptor (beta chain). What it binds is not known. This CDR3 comprises 15 residues. V was pared by 0 bases and J by 5 bases, with 15 bases between. Germline CDR1 reads SGHRS; CDR2 reads YFSETQ. The data are from a study of cytomegalovirus exposure and HLA in healthy donors. Study results and caveats: Later analysis found that TCR beta chains associated with HLA were more clonally expanded than other, equally common chains. Donor immune exposure was known only as CMV serostatus.

Researchers ran the PCR with 60 Vbeta and 13 Jbeta primers. The assay was immunoSEQ multiplex PCR, and TCRdb's table has in-frame clones only and misses some. The sample has approximately 220,000 clones, 82% seen once. The TCR was taken from a man aged 35 to 55 in good health and CMV-seropositive. The rearrangement joins TRBV5-1 to TRBJ2-7, with D tentatively TRBD1 (5 bases). The sequenced material came from PBMCs. The CDR3 coding sequence is TGCGCCAGCAGCTTGGATCGCAGGGAAAGGGACGAGCAGTACTTC. It yields the protein CASSLDRRERDEQYF. Looking up the rest from reference TRBV5-1 and TRBJ2-7 gives the full variable domain: KAGVTQTPRYLIKTRGQQVTLSCSPISGHRSVSWYQQTPGQGLQFLFEYFSETQRNKGNFPGRFSGRQFSNSRSEMNVSTLELGDSALYLCASSLDRRERDEQYFGPGTRLTVT.